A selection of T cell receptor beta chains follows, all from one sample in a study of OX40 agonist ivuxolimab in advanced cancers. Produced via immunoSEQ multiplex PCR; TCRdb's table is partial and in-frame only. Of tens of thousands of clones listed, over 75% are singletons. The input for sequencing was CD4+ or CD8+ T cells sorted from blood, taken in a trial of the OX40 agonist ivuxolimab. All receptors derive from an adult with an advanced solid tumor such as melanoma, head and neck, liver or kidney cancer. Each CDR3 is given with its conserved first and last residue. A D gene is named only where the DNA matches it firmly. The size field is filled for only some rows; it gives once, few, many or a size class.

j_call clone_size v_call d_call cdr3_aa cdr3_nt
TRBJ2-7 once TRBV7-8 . CASSLRDTNYEQYF TGTGCCAGCAGCCTCCGGGACACCAACTACGAGCAGTACTTC
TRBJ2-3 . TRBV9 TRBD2 CASSDRLAGEDTQYF TGTGCCAGCAGCGATCGACTAGCGGGAGAGGATACGCAGTATTTT
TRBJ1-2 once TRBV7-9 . CASTGENRNYGYTF TGTGCCAGCACCGGGGAAAACCGAAACTATGGCTACACCTTC
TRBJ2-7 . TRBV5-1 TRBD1 CASRPSGQGAYEQYF TGCGCCAGCAGGCCCTCGGGACAGGGAGCCTACGAGCAGTACTTC
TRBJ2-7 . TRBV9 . CASSVGGDISYEQYF TGTGCCAGCAGCGTAGGGGGCGACATCTCCTACGAGCAGTACTTC
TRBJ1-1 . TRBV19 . CASSTLTAYGPATEAFF TGTGCCAGTAGTACCTTGACAGCCTATGGCCCGGCCACTGAAGCTTTCTTT
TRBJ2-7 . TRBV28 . CATEGEVHSSYEQYF TGTGCTACGGAAGGGGAGGTCCACAGCTCCTACGAGCAGTACTTC
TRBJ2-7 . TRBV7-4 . CASSFHPYEQYF TGTGCCAGCAGCTTCCATCCCTACGAGCAGTACTTC
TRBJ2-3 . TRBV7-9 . CASSLASGDSTDTQYF TGTGCCAGCAGCTTAGCGTCGGGAGACAGCACAGATACGCAGTATTTT
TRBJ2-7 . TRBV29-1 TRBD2 CSVWTSGVYEQYF TGCAGCGTTTGGACTAGCGGGGTTTACGAGCAGTACTTC
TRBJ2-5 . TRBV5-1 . CASREGVEVSGYQETQYF TGCGCCAGCAGAGAGGGGGTAGAAGTCTCCGGGTACCAAGAGACCCAGTACTTC
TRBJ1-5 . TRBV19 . CASSIFGRAQQPQHF TGTGCCAGTAGTATATTCGGAAGGGCGCAACAGCCCCAGCATTTT
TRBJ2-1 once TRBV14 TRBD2 CASSPRLAGVNEQFF TGTGCCAGCAGCCCACGGCTAGCGGGAGTAAATGAGCAGTTCTTC
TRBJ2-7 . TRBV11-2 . CASSYGPSYTYEQYF TGTGCCAGCAGCTACGGACCCTCGTACACCTACGAGCAGTACTTC
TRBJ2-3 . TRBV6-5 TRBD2 CASSYSAGGTTDTQYF TGTGCCAGCAGTTACAGTGCGGGGGGCACCACAGATACGCAGTATTTT
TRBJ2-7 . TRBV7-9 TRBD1 CASSPPGTELYEQYF TGTGCCAGCAGCCCCCCCGGGACAGAACTCTACGAGCAGTACTTC
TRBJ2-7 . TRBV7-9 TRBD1 CASSLGTGYYEQYF TGTGCCAGCAGCCTCGGGACAGGATACTACGAGCAGTACTTC
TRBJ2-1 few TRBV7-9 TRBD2 CASSWLAGGSDEQFF TGTGCCAGCAGCTGGCTAGCGGGAGGGAGCGATGAGCAGTTCTTC
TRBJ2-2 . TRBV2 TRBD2 CASEGTLAGDTGELFF TGTGCCAGCGAGGGGACGCTAGCGGGAGACACCGGGGAGCTGTTTTTT
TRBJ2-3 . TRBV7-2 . CASSLASEYSTDTQYF TGTGCCAGCAGCTTAGCTTCGGAGTACAGCACAGATACGCAGTATTTT
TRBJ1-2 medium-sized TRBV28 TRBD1 CASIPGTGGIYGYTF TGTGCCAGCATTCCCGGGACAGGCGGGATCTATGGCTACACCTTC
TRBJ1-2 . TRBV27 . CASSYGVGQLHGYTF TGTGCCAGCAGTTACGGGGTAGGGCAACTACATGGCTACACCTTC
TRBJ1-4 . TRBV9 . CASSDRDKTLFF TGTGCCAGCAGCGACCGGGACAAAACACTGTTTTTT
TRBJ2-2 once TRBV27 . CASSPWVNTGELFF TGTGCCAGCAGTCCCTGGGTGAACACCGGGGAGCTGTTTTTT